This TCR beta chain appears in the sequencing data of a study of blood T cell repertoires in COVID-19. On the study more broadly: The study drew acute and convalescent COVID-19 samples from the United States, Italy and Spain. PBMCs, B-cell-depleted T cells, or T cells were the source of the cDNA or gDNA that made up the material.

Original processing notes: Amplified reference gene primers provided the basis for estimating nucleated cell counts. TCRdb keeps only in-frame clones here, not all; method: immunoSEQ multiplex PCR. The DNA gave D and trimming, while V, J and clone size come from that table. The data show about 220,000 clones, more than 75% seen once. The receptor was derived from a man aged 35-49 years with active or convalescent COVID-19. The sample taken for sequencing was peripheral blood.

CDR3 loop: CASSLGDRAKSGYTF. The CDR3, as DNA: TGCGCCAGCAGCTTGGGGGACAGGGCGAAATCTGGCTACACCTTC. This chain connects TRBV5-1 to TRBJ1-2; 9 nucleotides match TRBD1. The V and J ends lost 0 bases and 7 bases, in that order; junction bases with no gene match: 7. The length of the CDR3 is 15 residues. CDR1 and CDR2 from the germline V gene are SGHRS and YFSETQ. The full variable domain, its missing parts supplied by reference TRBV5-1 and TRBJ1-2, is KAGVTQTPRYLIKTRGQQVTLSCSPISGHRSVSWYQQTPGQGLQFLFEYFSETQRNKGNFPGRFSGRQFSNSRSEMNVSTLELGDSALYLCASSLGDRAKSGYTFGSGTRLTVV.